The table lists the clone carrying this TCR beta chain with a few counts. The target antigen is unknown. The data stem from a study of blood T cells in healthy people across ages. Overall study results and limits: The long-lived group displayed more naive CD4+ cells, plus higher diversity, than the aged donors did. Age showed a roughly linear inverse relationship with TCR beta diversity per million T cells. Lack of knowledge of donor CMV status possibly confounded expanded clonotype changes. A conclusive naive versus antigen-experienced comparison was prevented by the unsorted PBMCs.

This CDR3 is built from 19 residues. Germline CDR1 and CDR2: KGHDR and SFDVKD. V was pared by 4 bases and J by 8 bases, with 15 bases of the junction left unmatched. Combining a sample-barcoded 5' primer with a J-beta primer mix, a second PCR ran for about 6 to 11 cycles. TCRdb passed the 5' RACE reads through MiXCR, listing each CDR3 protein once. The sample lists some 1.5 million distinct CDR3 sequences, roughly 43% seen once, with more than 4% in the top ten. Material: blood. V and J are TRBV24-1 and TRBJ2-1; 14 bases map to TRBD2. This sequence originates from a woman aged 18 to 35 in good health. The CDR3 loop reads CATSDRYKTSGRALDEQFF. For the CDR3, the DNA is TGTGCCACCAGTGACCGATATAAGACTAGCGGGAGGGCCTTGGATGAGCAGTTCTTC.